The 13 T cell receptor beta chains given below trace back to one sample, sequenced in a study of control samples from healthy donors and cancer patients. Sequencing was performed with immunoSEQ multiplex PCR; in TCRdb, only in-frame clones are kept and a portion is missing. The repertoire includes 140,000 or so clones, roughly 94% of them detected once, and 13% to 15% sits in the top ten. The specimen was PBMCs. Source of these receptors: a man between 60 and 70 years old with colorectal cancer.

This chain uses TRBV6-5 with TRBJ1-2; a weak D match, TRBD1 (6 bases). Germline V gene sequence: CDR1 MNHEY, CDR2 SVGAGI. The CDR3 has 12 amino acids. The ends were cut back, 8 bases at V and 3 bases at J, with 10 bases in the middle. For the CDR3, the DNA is TGTGCCAGCGTGACAGGAGACTATGGCTACACCTTC. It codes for CASVTGDYGYTF.

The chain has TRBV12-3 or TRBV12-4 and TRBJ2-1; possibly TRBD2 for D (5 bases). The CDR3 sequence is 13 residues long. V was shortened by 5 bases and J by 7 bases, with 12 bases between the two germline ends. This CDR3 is CASSIRRTNEQFF. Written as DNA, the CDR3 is TGTGCCAGCAGTATACGACGGACTAATGAGCAGTTCTTC.

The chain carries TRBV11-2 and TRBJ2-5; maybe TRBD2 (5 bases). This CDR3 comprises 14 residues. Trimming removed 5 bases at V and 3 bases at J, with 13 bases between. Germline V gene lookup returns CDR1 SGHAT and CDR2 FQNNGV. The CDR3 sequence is CASSPPRGKETQYF. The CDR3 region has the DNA TGTGCCAGCAGCCCCCCGAGAGGGAAAGAGACCCAGTACTTC.

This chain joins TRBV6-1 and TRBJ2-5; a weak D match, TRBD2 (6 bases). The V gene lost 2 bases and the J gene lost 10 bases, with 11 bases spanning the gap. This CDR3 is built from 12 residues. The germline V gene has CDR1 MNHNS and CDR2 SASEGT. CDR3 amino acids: CASSESVRGQYF. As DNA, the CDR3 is TGTGCCAGCAGTGAATCAGTGCGGGGCCAGTACTTC.

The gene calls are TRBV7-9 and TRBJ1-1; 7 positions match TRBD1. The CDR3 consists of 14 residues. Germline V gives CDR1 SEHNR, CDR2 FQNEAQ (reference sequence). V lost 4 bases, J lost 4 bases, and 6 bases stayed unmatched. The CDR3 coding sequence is TGTGCCAGCAGCTCTAACAGGGGTACCACTGAAGCTTTCTTT. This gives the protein CASSSNRGTTEAFF.

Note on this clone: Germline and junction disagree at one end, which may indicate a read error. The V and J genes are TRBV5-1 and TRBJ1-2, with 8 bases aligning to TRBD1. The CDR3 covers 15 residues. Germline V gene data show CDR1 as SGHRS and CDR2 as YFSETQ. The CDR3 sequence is CASSSADRGGDGYAF. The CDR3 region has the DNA TGCGCCAGCAGCTCTGCAGACAGGGGAGGAGATGGCTACGCCTTC.

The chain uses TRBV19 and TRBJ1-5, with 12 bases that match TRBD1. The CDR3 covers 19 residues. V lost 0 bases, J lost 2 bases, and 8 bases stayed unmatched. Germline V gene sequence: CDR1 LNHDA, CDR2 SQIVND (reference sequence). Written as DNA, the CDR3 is TGTGCCAGTAGTATAGATCGGGGACAGGGGGCAATGGGCAATCAGCCCCAGCATTTT. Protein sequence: CASSIDRGQGAMGNQPQHF.

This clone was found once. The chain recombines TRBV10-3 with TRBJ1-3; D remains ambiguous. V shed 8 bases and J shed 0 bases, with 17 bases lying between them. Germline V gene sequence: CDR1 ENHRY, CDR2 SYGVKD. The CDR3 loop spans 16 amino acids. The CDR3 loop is CAIGGSSLLSGNTIYF. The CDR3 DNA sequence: TGTGCCATCGGTGGCAGCTCCTTACTCTCTGGAAACACCATATATTTT.

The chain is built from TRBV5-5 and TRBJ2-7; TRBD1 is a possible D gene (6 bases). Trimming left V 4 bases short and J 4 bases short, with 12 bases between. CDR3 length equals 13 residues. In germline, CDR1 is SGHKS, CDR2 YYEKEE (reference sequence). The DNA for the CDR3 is TGTGCCAGCAGCCCGTATGGACAGTACGAGCAGTACTTC. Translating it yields CASSPYGQYEQYF.

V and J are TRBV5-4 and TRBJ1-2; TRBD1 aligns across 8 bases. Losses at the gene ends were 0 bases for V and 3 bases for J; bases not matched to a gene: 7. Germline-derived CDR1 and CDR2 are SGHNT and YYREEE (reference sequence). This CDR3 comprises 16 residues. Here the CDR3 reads CASSLVSGGADYGYTF. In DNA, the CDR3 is TGTGCCAGCAGCTTGGTTTCAGGGGGCGCCGACTATGGCTACACCTTC.

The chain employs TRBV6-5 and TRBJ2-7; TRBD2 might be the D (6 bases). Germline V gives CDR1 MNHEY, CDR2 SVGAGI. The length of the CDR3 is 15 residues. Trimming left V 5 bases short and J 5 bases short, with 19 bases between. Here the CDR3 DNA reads TGTGCCAGCAGTCCCCAAAACGGGGGTAGCGACGAGCAGTACTTC. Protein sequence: CASSPQNGGSDEQYF.

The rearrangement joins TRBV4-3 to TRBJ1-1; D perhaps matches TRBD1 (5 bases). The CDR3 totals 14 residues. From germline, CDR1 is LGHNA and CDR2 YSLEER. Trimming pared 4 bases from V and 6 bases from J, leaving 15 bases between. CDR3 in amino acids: CASSPGGGTPEAFF. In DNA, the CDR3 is TGCGCCAGCAGCCCTGGAGGAGGGACCCCTGAAGCTTTCTTT.

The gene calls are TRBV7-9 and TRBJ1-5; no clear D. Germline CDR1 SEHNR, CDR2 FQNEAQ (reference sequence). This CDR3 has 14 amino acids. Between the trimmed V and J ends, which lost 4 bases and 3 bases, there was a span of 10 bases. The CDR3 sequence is CASSSDTLNQPQHF. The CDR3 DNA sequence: TGTGCCAGCAGCTCCGACACCCTCAATCAGCCCCAGCATTTT. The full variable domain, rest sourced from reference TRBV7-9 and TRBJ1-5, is DTGVSQNPRHKITKRGQNVTFRCDPISEHNRLYWYRQTLGQGPEFLTYFQNEAQLEKSRLLSDRFSAERPKGSFSTLEIQRTEQGDSAMYLCASSSDTLNQPQHFGDGTRLSIL.